Following are 6 T cell receptor beta chains from one sample sequenced in a study of cytomegalovirus exposure and HLA in healthy donors. Primers included in the PCR were 60 Vbeta and 13 Jbeta primers. Assay: immunoSEQ multiplex PCR; the TCRdb copy retains only in-frame clones and omits some. The sample yields about 190,000 clones, about 86% seen once. What was sequenced was PBMCs. The source is a woman in her late teens or twenties in good health and CMV-seropositive.

Only a few counts were recorded for this clone. The chain uses TRBV5-5 and TRBJ2-2; D is unclear. Trimming pared 2 bases from V and 6 bases from J, leaving 2 bases between. Germline V lookup: CDR1 SGHKS, CDR2 YYEKEE (reference sequence). The CDR3 contains 11 residues. CDR3 sequence (DNA): TGTGCCAGCAGCTTCTCCGGGGAGCTGTTTTTT. It codes for CASSFSGELFF.

The V and J genes are TRBV7-9 and TRBJ2-7; D gene unclear. The length of the CDR3 is 14 residues. Germline V gene data show CDR1 as SEHNR and CDR2 as FQNEAQ (reference sequence). Trimming pared 5 bases from V and 4 bases from J, leaving 15 bases between. CDR3 protein: CASSPPSALYEQYF. The CDR3 coding sequence is TGTGCCAGCAGCCCCCCTTCTGCGTTGTACGAGCAGTACTTC.

V usage is TRBV19 and J usage is TRBJ1-5; no clear D gene. V gave up 3 bases and J gave up 7 bases, with 10 bases separating them. The germline CDR1 and CDR2 sequences are LNHDA and SQIVND (reference sequence). The CDR3 has 13 residues. Here the CDR3 DNA reads TGTGCCAGTAGTATGCTGCTAGCCCAGCCCCAGCATTTT. It translates to CASSMLLAQPQHF.

The V and J genes are TRBV5-1 and TRBJ1-2; the D is unclear. Germline CDR1 reads SGHRS; CDR2 reads YFSETQ. The V and J ends lost 0 bases and 8 bases respectively, with 14 bases between them. The CDR3 spans 14 residues. The CDR3 protein is CASSLDGGPGGYTF. The DNA of the CDR3 is TGCGCCAGCAGCTTGGACGGAGGCCCTGGGGGCTACACCTTC.

The chain uses TRBV30 and TRBJ1-2, with D unresolved. V lost 3 bases to trimming and J lost 4 bases, with 9 bases between them. This CDR3 has 12 residues. In germline, CDR1 is GTSNPN, CDR2 SVGIG (reference sequence). The CDR3 DNA follows: TGTGCCTGGAGAACGGGGAGCTATGGCTACACCTTC. Translating it yields CAWRTGSYGYTF.

The chain has TRBV9 and TRBJ1-2, with D maybe TRBD1 (5 bases). CDR1 and CDR2 from the germline V gene are SGDLS and YYNGEE. V lost 0 bases and J 5 bases, leaving 14 bases between the germline ends. The CDR3 runs to 15 residues. CDR3 sequence: CASSVVQGGFYGYTF. Written as DNA, the CDR3 is TGTGCCAGCAGCGTAGTCCAGGGAGGGTTTTATGGCTACACCTTC.